A selection of T cell receptor beta chains follows, all from one sample in a study of T-cell memory formation after mild COVID-19. TCRdb re-called the 5' RACE reads with MiXCR, one entry per CDR3 protein. The data show 550,000 to 650,000 distinct CDR3 sequences, 17% seen once. Sequenced input: PBMCs or a T cell subset sorted from them (not recorded which). Receptors originate from an adult woman who had mild COVID-19 (a few samples of this study predate the infection). Cell type and time point are not known. CDR3s include the opening cysteine and the closing phenylalanine or tryptophan. D genes are given only for firm matches. The listing skips clone size in some rows; elsewhere it reads once, few, many or a size class.

>NA|TRBJ2-7|NA|TRBV6-2/TRBV6-3
CASSPRLQWSEQYF
TGTGCCAGCAGCCCTAGACTGCAGTGGAGCGAGCAGTACTTC
>few|TRBJ1-2|TRBD1|TRBV4-3
CASRLGQGNYGYTF
TGCGCCAGCAGACTGGGACAGGGTAACTATGGCTACACCTTC
>few|TRBJ1-4|NA|TRBV30
CAWSVMAGVNEKLFF
TGTGCCTGGAGTGTTATGGCAGGAGTTAATGAAAAACTGTTTTTT
>NA|TRBJ2-1|NA|TRBV29-1
CSVGRDEQFF
TGCAGCGTTGGGAGGGATGAGCAGTTCTTC
>NA|TRBJ2-5|TRBD2|TRBV6-1
CASSEASGGRVQYF
TGTGCCAGCAGTGAAGCTTCGGGGGGTAGGGTCCAGTACTTC
>NA|TRBJ2-3|NA|TRBV5-1
CASSLGLEGRTDTQYF
TGCGCCAGCAGCTTGGGTCTGGAGGGGAGGACAGATACGCAGTATTTT
>NA|TRBJ2-3|TRBD2|TRBV11-2
CADSSGSLTDTQYF
TGTGCAGACTCTAGCGGGAGTTTAACAGATACGCAGTATTTT
>few|TRBJ1-2|NA|TRBV3-1
CASSHGLTRPYGYTF
TGTGCCAGCAGCCACGGGCTGACAAGGCCCTATGGCTACACCTTC
>NA|TRBJ2-1|NA|TRBV14
CASSPTDYRSSYNEQFF
TGTGCCAGCAGCCCGACAGACTACCGGAGCTCCTACAATGAGCAGTTCTTC
>NA|TRBJ2-7|NA|TRBV12-3/TRBV12-4
CASSPDFIYEQYF
TGTGCCAGCAGTCCCGACTTCATATACGAGCAGTACTTC
>NA|TRBJ2-7|NA|TRBV13
CAIRSEAGEQYF
TGTGCCATCCGCAGCGAGGCGGGCGAGCAGTACTTC
>few|TRBJ1-2|TRBD1|TRBV29-1
CSVDGQGTNYGYTF
TGCAGCGTTGATGGACAGGGTACTAACTATGGCTACACCTTC
>NA|TRBJ2-5|TRBD2|TRBV4-1
CASRASGGFGETQYF
TGCGCCAGCAGGGCTAGCGGGGGGTTCGGGGAGACCCAGTACTTC
>NA|TRBJ2-1|TRBD1|TRBV12-3/TRBV12-4
CASLRDRAHNEQFF
TGTGCCAGCCTACGGGACAGGGCCCACAATGAGCAGTTCTTC
>NA|TRBJ1-1|TRBD1|TRBV13
CASSSGQGAAFF
TGTGCCAGCAGCTCCGGACAGGGAGCAGCTTTCTTT
>NA|TRBJ1-2|NA|TRBV5-5
CASSYPLWQGRDGYTF
TGTGCCAGCAGCTATCCCTTATGGCAGGGTCGTGACGGCTACACCTTC
>NA|TRBJ1-2|NA|TRBV6-5
CASSYTPGGVGGYTF
TGTGCCAGCAGTTACACCCCCGGAGGCGTCGGAGGCTACACCTTC
>NA|TRBJ1-4|TRBD1|TRBV2
CASEGQYNEKLFF
TGTGCCAGCGAGGGACAGTATAATGAAAAACTGTTTTTT
>NA|TRBJ2-1|NA|TRBV5-1
CASSFYRADNEQFF
TGCGCCAGCAGCTTCTACCGGGCCGACAATGAGCAGTTCTTC
>NA|TRBJ1-3|TRBD1|TRBV7-9
CASSADRVSRNTIYF
TGTGCCAGCAGCGCTGACAGGGTGTCTCGAAACACCATATATTTT
>few|TRBJ2-1|TRBD2|TRBV15
CATSPGTSVYNEQFF
TGTGCCACCAGCCCTGGGACTAGCGTGTACAATGAGCAGTTCTTC
>few|TRBJ2-1|TRBD2|TRBV7-3
CASSFSGRGYEQFF
TGTGCCAGCAGCTTTAGCGGGAGGGGTTATGAGCAGTTCTTC
>NA|TRBJ2-6|NA|TRBV4-3
CASSQDLGRTSGANVLTF
TGCGCCAGCAGCCAAGATTTGGGACGGACCTCTGGGGCCAACGTCCTGACTTTC
>many|TRBJ2-5|NA|TRBV2
CASSAGAQETQYF
TGTGCCAGCAGTGCAGGGGCTCAAGAGACCCAGTACTTC
>few|TRBJ1-5|TRBD1|TRBV6-5
CASSYDRGLQPQHF
TGTGCCAGCAGTTACGACAGGGGGCTTCAGCCCCAGCATTTT
>NA|TRBJ2-3|NA|TRBV4-3
CASSQGTISTDTQYF
TGCGCCAGCAGCCAAGGGACTATTAGCACAGATACGCAGTATTTT
>NA|TRBJ1-2|TRBD1|TRBV7-3
CASSSDSTGSYGYTF
TGTGCCAGCAGCTCGGACTCGACAGGGAGCTATGGCTACACCTTC
>NA|TRBJ2-7|NA|TRBV5-4
CASSSGPTLSYEQYF
TGTGCCAGCAGCTCCGGGCCTACCCTCTCCTACGAGCAGTACTTC
>many|TRBJ1-2|TRBD1|TRBV6-5
CASSLQGGYGYTF
TGTGCCAGCAGCTTACAGGGGGGCTATGGCTACACCTTC
>NA|TRBJ2-4|NA|TRBV6-1
CASSEAQVQYF
TGTGCCAGCAGTGAAGCACAGGTTCAGTACTTC
>few|TRBJ2-3|NA|TRBV19
CASSSGRFQDTQYF
TGTGCCAGTAGTTCCGGACGGTTTCAAGATACGCAGTATTTT
>few|TRBJ2-6|NA|TRBV12-3/TRBV12-4
CASSLGQGSGGANVLTF
TGTGCCAGCAGTTTAGGCCAGGGGAGTGGTGGGGCTAACGTCCTGACTTTC
>NA|TRBJ2-7|NA|TRBV6-2/TRBV6-3
CASSLPAPGEQYF
TGTGCCAGCAGTCTCCCGGCTCCGGGCGAGCAGTACTTC
>NA|TRBJ2-3|TRBD1|TRBV27
CASSLGQGAWTQYF
TGTGCCAGCAGTTTGGGACAGGGGGCGTGGACGCAGTATTTT
>few|TRBJ2-7|TRBD1|TRBV12-3/TRBV12-4
CASSAGTGGGEQYF
TGTGCCAGCAGTGCCGGGACAGGGGGTGGCGAGCAGTACTTC
>NA|TRBJ2-1|NA|TRBV7-6
CASSLGQSYEQFF
TGTGCCAGCAGCTTAGGGCAAAGCTATGAGCAGTTCTTC
>few|TRBJ1-2|NA|TRBV4-2
CASSQVGGEMDGYTF
TGTGCCAGCAGCCAAGTGGGGGGCGAGATGGATGGCTACACCTTC
>few|TRBJ2-7|TRBD2|TRBV5-1
CASSLVGAGGYEQYF
TGCGCCAGCAGCTTGGTCGGAGCGGGAGGCTACGAGCAGTACTTC
>NA|TRBJ1-1|NA|TRBV10-3
CAISEAGFTEAFF
TGTGCCATCAGTGAAGCGGGGTTCACTGAAGCTTTCTTT
>NA|TRBJ1-5|TRBD1|TRBV5-5
CASSLALTGTGSQPQHF
TGTGCCAGCAGCTTGGCCCTGACCGGGACAGGGTCGCAGCCCCAGCATTTT
>NA|TRBJ1-2|TRBD1|TRBV4-3
CASSQEMGQDYGYTF
TGCGCCAGCAGCCAAGAAATGGGACAGGACTATGGCTACACCTTC
>NA|TRBJ1-1|NA|TRBV3-1
CASSQLSKGVEAFF
TGTGCCAGCAGCCAACTGTCGAAAGGAGTTGAAGCTTTCTTT
>NA|TRBJ2-7|TRBD2|TRBV4-2
CASSVREGPYEQYF
TGTGCCAGCAGTGTGCGGGAGGGCCCCTACGAGCAGTACTTC
>many|TRBJ1-2|NA|TRBV5-1
CASTRGSGLENYGYTF
TGCGCCAGCACCAGGGGATCAGGGTTGGAAAACTATGGCTACACCTTC
>few|TRBJ2-3|NA|TRBV24-1
CATSGVNTDTQYF
TGTGCCACCAGTGGCGTGAACACAGATACGCAGTATTTT
>NA|TRBJ1-4|NA|TRBV6-5
CASSQLGRNEKLFF
TGTGCCAGCAGTCAACTGGGCCGTAATGAAAAACTGTTTTTT
>NA|TRBJ2-7|TRBD1|TRBV5-1
CARSSTDRGVYEQYF
TGCGCCAGAAGCTCCACTGACAGGGGAGTGTACGAGCAGTACTTC
>few|TRBJ2-2|TRBD1|TRBV29-1
CSVEPTGTGGAGTGELFF
TGCAGCGTTGAACCCACCGGGACAGGGGGCGCGGGCACCGGGGAGCTGTTTTTT
>few|TRBJ2-5|NA|TRBV10-3
CAIKDQETQYF
TGTGCCATCAAGGACCAGGAGACCCAGTACTTC
>few|TRBJ2-4|NA|TRBV24-1
CATSDFRDTRDIQYF
TGTGCCACCAGTGATTTCCGGGACACTCGGGACATTCAGTACTTC
>NA|TRBJ1-1|TRBD1|TRBV6-2/TRBV6-3
CASSPRDRETNTEAFF
TGTGCCAGCAGTCCCCGGGACAGGGAAACCAACACTGAAGCTTTCTTT
>many|TRBJ2-5|NA|TRBV18
CASSPPVVETQYF
TGTGCCAGCTCACCCCCGGTAGTAGAGACCCAGTACTTC
>few|TRBJ2-2|NA|TRBV12-3/TRBV12-4
CASSLGVAFAGELFF
TGTGCCAGCAGTTTAGGAGTAGCATTCGCCGGGGAGCTGTTTTTT